This T cell receptor beta chain appears in the sequencing data of a study of blood T cell repertoires in COVID-19. On the study more broadly: Sites in the United States, Italy and Spain provided acute and convalescent COVID-19 samples.

Original data processing: Estimated nucleated cell counts came from reference gene primer amplification. Repertoires were generated with immunoSEQ multiplex PCR, while TCRdb's copy carries only in-frame clones and drops some. That table furnishes V, J and clone size, whereas the DNA furnished D and trimming. The data hold 250,000 to 300,000 clones, with approximately 81% observed a single time. Trimming at V came to 0 bases and at J to 4 bases, leaving 7 bases not matched to a gene. The CDR3 has 16 amino acids. Germline-derived CDR1 and CDR2 are SGHNT and YYREEE (reference sequence). This sequence was found in a woman between 55 and 75 years old with active or convalescent COVID-19. What was sequenced was peripheral blood. V and J are TRBV5-4 and TRBJ1-1, with 9 nucleotides matching TRBD1. The CDR3 is CASSLVGQGGRTEAFF. CDR3 coding DNA: TGTGCCAGCAGCTTGGTGGGACAGGGTGGGCGCACTGAAGCTTTCTTT.